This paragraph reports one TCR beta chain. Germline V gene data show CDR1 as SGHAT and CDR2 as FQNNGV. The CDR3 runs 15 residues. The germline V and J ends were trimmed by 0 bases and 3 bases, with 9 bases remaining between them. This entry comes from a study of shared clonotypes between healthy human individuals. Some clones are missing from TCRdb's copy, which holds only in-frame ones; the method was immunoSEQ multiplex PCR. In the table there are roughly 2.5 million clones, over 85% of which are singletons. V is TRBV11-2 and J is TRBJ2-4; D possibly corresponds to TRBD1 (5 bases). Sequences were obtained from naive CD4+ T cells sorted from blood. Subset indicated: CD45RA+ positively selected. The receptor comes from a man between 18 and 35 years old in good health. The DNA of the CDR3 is TGTGCCAGCAGCTTAGAGGGCACAGGCAAAAACATTCAGTACTTC. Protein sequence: CASSLEGTGKNIQYF.